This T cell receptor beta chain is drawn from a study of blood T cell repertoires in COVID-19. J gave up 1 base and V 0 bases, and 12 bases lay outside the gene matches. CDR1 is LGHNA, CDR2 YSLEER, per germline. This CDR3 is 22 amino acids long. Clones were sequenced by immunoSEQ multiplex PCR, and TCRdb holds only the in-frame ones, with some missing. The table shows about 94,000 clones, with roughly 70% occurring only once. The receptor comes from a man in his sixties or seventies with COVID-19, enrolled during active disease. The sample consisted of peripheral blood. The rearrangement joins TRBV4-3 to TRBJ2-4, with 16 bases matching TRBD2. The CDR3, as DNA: TGCGCCAGCAGCCAAGAAGGATTCGGGACTAGCGGGAGGGCCTGGGCCAAAAACATTCAGTACTTC. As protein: CASSQEGFGTSGRAWAKNIQYF.